This T cell receptor (beta chain) was identified during a study of T cells in Graves' hyperthyroidism and ophthalmopathy. Study-wide results and limits: Also found in blood were most expanded thyroid clonotypes above 0.001. A 13 V-J model separated ophthalmopathy from stable hyperthyroidism.

Many counts were recorded for this clonotype. What it binds is unknown. TCR beta CDR3 regions were amplified from RNA transcripts. The HTBI set primed first-round TCR CDR3 RT-PCR. TCRdb re-derived calls from the multiplex PCR reads in MiXCR, one entry per CDR3 protein. The profile shows some 740,000 distinct CDR3 sequences, 13% to 15% of them singletons. CDR3 length equals 15 residues. J gave up 3 bases and V 6 bases, and 11 bases lay outside the gene matches. CDR1 DFQATT and CDR2 SNEGSKA come from the germline V gene (reference sequence). The receptor comes from a young woman with Graves' hyperthyroidism. V and J are TRBV20-1 and TRBJ1-1; TRBD1 matches at 9 bases. Sequenced input: blood. This chain's CDR3 is CSARDRAPSDTEAFF. DNA of the CDR3: TGCAGTGCCAGGGACAGGGCGCCGTCTGACACTGAAGCTTTCTTT.